Each of the 6 T cell receptor beta chains below was sequenced from the same sample in a study of T cells in women clearing cervical HPV infection. Libraries were prepared by immunoSEQ multiplex PCR; TCRdb keeps only in-frame clonotypes and omits some of them. In all, the sample yields under 50,000 clones. Source material: blood buffy coat. These receptors were obtained from a woman between 18 and 70 years old with a cervical HPV16 infection that either progressed to CIN3+ or cleared (not recorded which).

A note on this clone: Sequencing ends 3 residues short of the CDR3 end; the germline J gene provides the rest. This sequence joins TRBV28 and TRBJ1-3; tentative D call: TRBD1 (5 bases). The CDR3 runs to 16 residues. Looked up from germline, CDR1 is MDHEN and CDR2 is SYDVKM. V gave up 3 bases and J gave up 0 bases, with 12 bases separating them. CDR3: CASSFVWGSSGNTIYF. The covered CDR3 bases are TGTGCCAGCAGTTTCGTCTGGGGCTCCTCTGGAAACACC.

With respect to this clone: Coverage ceases 3 residues before the CDR3 finishes, and the germline J gene fills in the end. V usage is TRBV10-3 and J usage is TRBJ1-1; 7 bases align to TRBD1. The CDR3 extends over 13 amino acids. Germline CDR1 reads ENHRY; CDR2 reads SYGVKD. V was clipped by 3 bases and J by 7 bases; unmatched bases: 5. CDR3 amino acids: CAISEPRTGEAFF. Incomplete CDR3 DNA: TGTGCCATCAGTGAACCTCGGACAGGTGAA.

Comment on this clone: Read sequence stops 3 residues before the CDR3 end, and the germline J gene provides the missing end. The chain couples TRBV18 to TRBJ2-7, with D possibly TRBD1 on 5 matching bases. This CDR3 has 13 amino acids. The ends were cut back, 0 bases at V and 3 bases at J, with 6 bases in the middle. Germline-derived CDR1 and CDR2 are KGHSH and LQKENI. The covered CDR3 bases are TGTGCCAGCTCACCACCGCAGGGCTACGAG. This translates into CASSPPQGYE. The complete CDR3 reads CASSPPQGYEQYF.

For this clone: The sequence runs out 3 residues before the end of the CDR3; the remainder is reconstructed from the germline J gene. The chain uses TRBV5-1 and TRBJ2-1; 14 positions agree with TRBD2. V shed 2 bases and J 7 bases; nucleotides not matched to a gene: 5. This CDR3 is 16 amino acids long. Germline V gene lookup returns CDR1 SGHRS and CDR2 YFSETQ. CDR3 DNA, as far as it was read: TGCGCCAGCAGCTTCGGGACTAGCGGGGGATTAAATGAG. Translating gives CASSFGTSGGLNE. The full CDR3 is CASSFGTSGGLNEQFF.

Note on this clone: The DNA ends 3 residues before the CDR3 does, and the rest of the CDR3 is filled in from the germline J gene. The chain is built from TRBV6-2 or TRBV6-3 and TRBJ2-3; TRBD2 aligns across 12 bases. V trimming: 6 bases; J trimming: 0 bases; junction bases outside the gene matches: 4. In germline, CDR1 is MNHEY, CDR2 SVGEGT. This CDR3 has 16 amino acids. The part of the CDR3 DNA that was read is TGTGCCAGCAGGACCGGGACTAGCGGGAGCACAGATACG. Protein product: CASRTGTSGSTDT. The full-length CDR3 reads as CASRTGTSGSTDTQYF.

Concerning this clone itself: The CDR3 end is not reached by the read, which stops 3 residues before it; the germline J gene fills it in. V and J are TRBV20-1 and TRBJ2-4; tentative D call: TRBD1 (5 bases). V lost 4 bases to trimming and J lost 8 bases, with 15 bases between them. Germline V gene data show CDR1 as DFQATT and CDR2 as SNEGSKA (reference sequence). This CDR3 comprises 13 residues. CDR3: CSATTRARYIQYF. The CDR3 DNA, read in part, is TGCAGTGCTACTACCAGGGCGAGGTACATT.